The entry below describes one T cell receptor (beta chain). The authors reverse transcribed roughly 0.5 to 1 ug RNA with random hexamers. Amplification of the TCR beta CDR3 was carried out by immunoSEQ multiplex PCR, which spanned a total of 54 Vbeta and 13 Jbeta segments. TCRdb fed the immunoSEQ multiplex PCR reads into MiXCR, producing one record per CDR3 protein. This sample has 100,000 to 150,000 distinct CDR3 sequences; nearly 95% occur once, and the top ten carry roughly 0.11%. This sample stems from a study of CD8 T cells in Susac syndrome. This CDR3 has 14 residues. Germline-derived CDR1 and CDR2 are MNHEY and SMNVEV (reference sequence). Trimming at V came to 5 bases and at J to 3 bases, leaving 4 bases not matched to a gene. Sequencing of TCR beta was performed on blood CD8+ and CD4+ T cells.

The rearrangement links TRBV27 to TRBJ1-5; TRBD1 agrees at 7 bases. The receptor was isolated from a human donor in good health. Sequences were obtained from CD4+ T cells from PBMCs. CDR3 sequence reads: CASSRDRANQPQHF. CDR3 sequence (DNA): TGTGCCAGCAGTCGAGACAGGGCCAATCAGCCCCAGCATTTT.